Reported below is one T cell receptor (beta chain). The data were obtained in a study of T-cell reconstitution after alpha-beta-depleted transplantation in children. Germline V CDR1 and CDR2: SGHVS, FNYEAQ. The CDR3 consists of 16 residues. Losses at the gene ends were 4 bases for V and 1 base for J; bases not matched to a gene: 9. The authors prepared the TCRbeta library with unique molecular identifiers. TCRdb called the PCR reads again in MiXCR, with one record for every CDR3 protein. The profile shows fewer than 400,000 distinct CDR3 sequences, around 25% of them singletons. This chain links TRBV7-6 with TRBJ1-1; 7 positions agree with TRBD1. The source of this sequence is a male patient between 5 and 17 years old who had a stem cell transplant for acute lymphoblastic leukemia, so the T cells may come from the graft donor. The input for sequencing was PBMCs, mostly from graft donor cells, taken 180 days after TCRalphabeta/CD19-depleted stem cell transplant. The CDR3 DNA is TGTGCCAGCAGCTCTGGTGCTACAGGGGAGAACACTGAAGCTTTCTTT. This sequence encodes CASSSGATGENTEAFF.